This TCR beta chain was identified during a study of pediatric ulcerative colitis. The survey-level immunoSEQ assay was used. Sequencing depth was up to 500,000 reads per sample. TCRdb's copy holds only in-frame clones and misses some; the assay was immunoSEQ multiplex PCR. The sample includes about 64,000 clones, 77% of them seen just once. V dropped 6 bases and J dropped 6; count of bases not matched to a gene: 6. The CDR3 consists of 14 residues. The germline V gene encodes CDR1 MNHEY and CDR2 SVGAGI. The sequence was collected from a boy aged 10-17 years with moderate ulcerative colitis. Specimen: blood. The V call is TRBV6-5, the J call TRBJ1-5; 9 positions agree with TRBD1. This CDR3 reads CASREQGAGQPQHF. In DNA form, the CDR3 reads TGTGCCAGCAGAGAACAGGGGGCGGGTCAGCCCCAGCATTTT.